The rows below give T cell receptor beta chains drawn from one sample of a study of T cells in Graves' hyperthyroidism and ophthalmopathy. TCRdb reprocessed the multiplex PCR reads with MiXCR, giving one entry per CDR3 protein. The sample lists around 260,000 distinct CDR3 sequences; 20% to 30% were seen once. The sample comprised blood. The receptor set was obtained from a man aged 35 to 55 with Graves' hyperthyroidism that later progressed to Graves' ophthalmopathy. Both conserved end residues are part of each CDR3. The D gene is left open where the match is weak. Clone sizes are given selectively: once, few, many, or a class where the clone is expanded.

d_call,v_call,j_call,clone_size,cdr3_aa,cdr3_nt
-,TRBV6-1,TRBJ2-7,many,CASSRTGSYEQYF,TGTGCCAGCAGCCGCACAGGCTCCTACGAGCAGTACTTC
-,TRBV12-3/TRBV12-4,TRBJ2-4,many,CASSLGWHIQYF,TGTGCCAGCAGTTTGGGTTGGCACATTCAGTACTTC
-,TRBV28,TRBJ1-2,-,CASRYRVNYGYTF,TGTGCCAGCAGGTACAGGGTTAACTATGGCTACACCTTC
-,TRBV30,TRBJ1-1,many,CAWSVLEDTEAFF,TGTGCCTGGAGTGTACTAGAAGACACTGAAGCTTTCTTT
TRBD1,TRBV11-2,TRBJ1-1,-,CASSLGRGWDRGNTEAFF,TGTGCCAGCAGCTTAGGAAGAGGGTGGGACAGGGGGAACACTGAAGCTTTCTTT
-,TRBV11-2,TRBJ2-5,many,CASSLVQTQETQYF,TGTGCCAGCAGCTTAGTACAGACGCAAGAGACCCAGTACTTC
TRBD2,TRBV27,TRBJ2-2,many,CASTRLAGGLGGELFF,TGTGCCAGCACCCGACTAGCGGGAGGTCTCGGCGGGGAGCTGTTTTTT
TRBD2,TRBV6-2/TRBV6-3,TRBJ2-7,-,CASSQWLGTSGRNEQYF,TGTGCCAGCAGTCAATGGCTTGGGACTAGCGGGAGAAACGAGCAGTACTTC
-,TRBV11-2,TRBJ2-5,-,CASSNMERETQYF,TGTGCCAGCAGCAACATGGAACGAGAGACCCAGTACTTC
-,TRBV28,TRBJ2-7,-,CASSFAYGPLYEQYF,TGTGCCAGCAGTTTTGCCTACGGGCCTCTCTACGAGCAGTACTTC
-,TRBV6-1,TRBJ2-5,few,CASSAGAGWETQYF,TGTGCCAGCAGTGCTGGGGCTGGTTGGGAGACCCAGTACTTC
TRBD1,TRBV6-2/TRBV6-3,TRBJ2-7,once,CASRPTGGNEQYF,TGTGCCAGCAGGCCGACAGGGGGAAACGAGCAGTACTTC
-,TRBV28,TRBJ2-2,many,CASSKVLGPNGELFF,TGTGCCAGCTCCAAGGTCCTAGGGCCCAACGGGGAGCTGTTTTTT
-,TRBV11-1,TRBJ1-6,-,CASSFRGESSPLHF,TGTGCCAGCAGCTTCCGGGGAGAGTCCTCACCCCTCCACTTT
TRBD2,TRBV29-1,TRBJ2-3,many,CSVEDSGSGRPPDTQYF,TGCAGCGTTGAAGACTCGGGTAGCGGGAGACCCCCAGATACGCAGTATTTT
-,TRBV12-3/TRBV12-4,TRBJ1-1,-,CASNQNEDTEAFF,TGTGCCAGCAACCAAAACGAGGACACTGAAGCTTTCTTT